The 13 T cell receptor beta chains in this list originate from one sample, sequenced in a study of blood T cells in healthy people across ages. The use of a sample-barcoded 5' primer and a J-beta primer mix characterized a second PCR of about 7 to 12 cycles. TCRdb re-derived calls from the 5' RACE reads in MiXCR, one entry per CDR3 protein. The sample contains hundreds of thousands of distinct CDR3 sequences, about 30% of which appear only once. Sequencing was performed on blood. The receptors stem from a woman aged 80 or over in good health.

With respect to this clonotype: A read error may be the cause here, since a much bigger clone is one base away. This chain uses TRBV29-1 with TRBJ1-4, with 12 bases fitting TRBD1. Germline CDR1 and CDR2: SQVTM and ANQGSEA. The CDR3 has 13 residues. CDR3 DNA: TGCAGCGTCGGGACAGGGGGCACTGAAGAACTGTTTTTT. This sequence encodes CSVGTGGTEELFF.

A word on this clonotype: Being one base from a much bigger clone, this may be a read error. The J gene is TRBJ2-3, the V gene TRBV4-2, with 10 bases aligning to TRBD2. Germline values: CDR1 LGHNA, CDR2 YNFKEQ. The length of the CDR3 is 17 residues. The DNA for the CDR3 is TGTCCCAGCAGCCAAAGAACGAGCGGGGGGGCTGCAGATACGCAGTATTTT. Protein sequence: CPSSQRTSGGAADTQYF.

This clonotype has at least ten counts. This chain joins TRBV5-6 and TRBJ1-6; TRBD1 agrees at 7 bases. Germline values: CDR1 SGHDT, CDR2 YYEEEE. Unmatched junction bases numbered 8, after V lost 4 bases and J lost 7 bases. The CDR3 is 15 residues long. CDR3 sequence: CASSGGQVPNSPLHF. DNA of the CDR3: TGTGCCAGCAGCGGCGGACAGGTACCGAATTCACCCCTCCACTTT. The variable domain in full, with the rest retrieved from reference TRBV5-6 and TRBJ1-6, is DAGVTQSPTHLIKTRGQQVTLRCSPKSGHDTVSWYQQALGQGPQFIFQYYEEEERQRGNFPDRFSGHQFPNYSSELNVNALLLGDSALYLCASSGGQVPNSPLHFGNGTRLTVT.

This clonotype was recorded many times. The J gene is TRBJ2-3, the V gene TRBV5-4, with TRBD2 identical over 13 bases. CDR3 size: 17 residues. V lost 4 bases to trimming and J lost 1 base; unmatched junction nucleotides: 6. Germline values: CDR1 SGHNT, CDR2 YYREEE (reference sequence). The CDR3 protein is CASSQGLAGARTDTQYF. The CDR3 DNA sequence: TGTGCCAGCAGCCAAGGACTAGCGGGGGCCCGCACAGATACGCAGTATTTT.

The genes are TRBV5-5 and TRBJ1-2, with D maybe TRBD1 (5 bases). Germline lookup yields CDR1 SGHKS and CDR2 YYEKEE (reference sequence). Between the trimmed V and J ends, which lost 0 bases and 4 bases, there was a span of 10 bases. The CDR3 is made up of 14 amino acids. The CDR3 region has the DNA TGTGCCAGCAGCTTGGACCAGGGAACCTATGGCTACACCTTC. Amino acids: CASSLDQGTYGYTF.

In this sample, this clonotype turned up a few times. A much larger clone differs by one base, so this may be a read error. The chain has TRBV14 and TRBJ2-7; D may be TRBD1 or TRBD2 (5 bases each). The germline V gene encodes CDR1 SGHDN and CDR2 FVKESK. The CDR3 is 20 residues long. The V end lost 0 bases, the J end lost 7 bases, and 31 bases lay between the germline ends. The DNA for the CDR3 is TGTGCCAGCAGCCAAGATAGGTCAGGGCGACTACAAGGTTCCTACAATGAGCAGTACTTC. It is translated as CASSQDRSGRLQGSYNEQYF.

The chain employs TRBV11-2 and TRBJ2-5; the D gene is possibly TRBD1 (5 bases). From germline, CDR1 is SGHAT and CDR2 FQNNGV. The V and J ends lost 0 bases and 4 bases respectively, with 15 bases between them. This CDR3 spans 16 amino acids. The CDR3 loop is CASSLDHGGRAETQYF. Written as DNA, the CDR3 is TGTGCCAGCAGCTTAGATCACGGCGGCAGGGCAGAGACCCAGTACTTC. Full variable domain (outside the CDR3, taken from reference TRBV11-2 and TRBJ2-5): EAGVAQSPRYKIIEKRQSVAFWCNPISGHATLYWYQQILGQGPKLLIQFQNNGVVDDSQLPKDRFSAERLKGVDSTLKIQPAKLEDSAVYLCASSLDHGGRAETQYFGPGTRLLVL.

This chain joins TRBV9 and TRBJ2-7; 9 bases map to TRBD2. The DNA end favors TRBJ2-5, so the J call may be wrong. The germline V gene encodes CDR1 SGDLS and CDR2 YYNGEE. This CDR3 contains 14 residues. In DNA, the CDR3 is TGTGCCAGCAGCGCGACTAGCGGACAAGAGACCCAGTACTTC. It encodes CASSATSGQETQYF.

The chain uses TRBV30 and TRBJ1-4; D gene unclear. Germline loops: CDR1 GTSNPN, CDR2 SVGIG (reference sequence). This CDR3 has 14 residues. V was shortened by 4 bases and J by 4 bases, with 13 bases between the two germline ends. In nucleotides, the CDR3 is TGTGCCTGGAAACCGGGATGGAATAATGAAAAACTGTTTTTT. It specifies CAWKPGWNNEKLFF.

This clonotype has more than one count but fewer than ten. This chain links TRBV11-3 with TRBJ2-1, with 7 bases that match TRBD1. The V gene's germline CDR1 is SGHNT and CDR2 YENEEA. J gave up 7 bases and V 5 bases, and 5 bases lay outside the gene matches. This CDR3 contains 13 residues. In nucleotides, the CDR3 is TGTGCCAGCAGCCCAGGGGGTTCGAATGAGCAGTTCTTC. Its translation is CASSPGGSNEQFF.

The chain joins TRBV2 to TRBJ1-1, with D perhaps matching TRBD1 (6 bases). CDR1 is SNHLY and CDR2 is FYNNEI in the germline V gene. The V end was cut by 6 bases, the J end by 8 bases, with 13 bases between. The CDR3 spans 12 residues. CDR3 sequence reads: CASRTNRAEAFF. The CDR3, as DNA: TGTGCCAGCAGAACAAACAGGGCAGAAGCTTTCTTT. Together with reference TRBV2 and TRBJ1-1, the CDR3 gives the full variable domain: EPEVTQTPSHQVTQMGQEVILRCVPISNHLYFYWYRQILGQKVEFLVSFYNNEISEKSEIFDDQFSVERPDGSNFTLKIRSTKLEDSAMYFCASRTNRAEAFFGQGTRLTVV.

The sample holds a few counts of this clonotype. The chain is built from TRBV7-2 and TRBJ2-5; a weak D match, TRBD2 (7 bases). V lost 2 bases, J lost 11 bases, and 21 bases lay in between. The length of the CDR3 is 15 residues. The germline CDR1 and CDR2 sequences are SGHTA and FQGNSA. CDR3 sequence reads: CASSLLGGGGREQYF. Here the CDR3 DNA reads TGTGCCAGCAGCTTACTGGGGGGAGGGGGGAGGGAGCAGTACTTC. The full variable domain, with the rest looked up from reference TRBV7-2 and TRBJ2-5, is GAGVSQSPSNKVTEKGKDVELRCDPISGHTALYWYRQSLGQGLEFLIYFQGNSAPDKSGLPSDRFSAERTGGSVSTLTIQRTQQEDSAVYLCASSLLGGGGREQYFGPGTRLLVL.

As concerns this clonotype: This could be a read error, since a much larger clone is one nucleotide away. The chain couples TRBV30 to TRBJ1-2, with D possibly matching TRBD1 (5 bases). Per the germline V gene, CDR1 is GTSNPN and CDR2 is SVGIG (reference sequence). There are 15 residues in the CDR3. CDR3 sequence: CAWSILGTAHGGYAF. CDR3 DNA: TGTGCCTGGAGTATCCTTGGGACTGCCCATGGCGGCTACGCCTTC.